The clone carrying this TCR beta chain was found many times. Antigen: not known. This sample is part of a study of T cell repertoires in cytomegalovirus infection. Study background: It can be stated that public TCR beta signatures indicated CMV infection as well as a matching HLA type.

Study-wide results and caveats: HLA-C-restricted TCR beta clonotypes specific for CMV led the ex vivo response. Summed frequency of public TCR beta families distinguished CMV carriers with the relevant HLA.

CDR3 length equals 16 residues. Germline assignment: CDR1 SEHNR and CDR2 FQNEAQ (reference sequence). The trim removed 0 bases at V and 2 bases at J, leaving 3 bases unmatched. TCRdb used MiXCR to reprocess the reads, holding one entry per CDR3 protein. Seen here are 350,000 to 550,000 distinct CDR3 sequences, approximately 31% observed once, and the top ten hold about 13%. This sequence originates from a human donor in good health (CMV status not recorded). Some clones in this sample may be carry-over from other donors' samples. What was sequenced was PBMCs. The chain couples TRBV7-9 to TRBJ2-5, with 10 bases that match TRBD1. The DNA for the CDR3 is TGTGCCAGCAGCTTAGCACTGGGACAGGGGCAAGAGACCCAGTACTTC. Encoded protein: CASSLALGQGQETQYF.